These T cell receptor beta chains were read from a single sample in a study of glioma-infiltrating T cells after dendritic cell vaccination. Generated by immunoSEQ multiplex PCR, the TCRdb table keeps only in-frame clones and is missing some. The table has tens of thousands of clones, over 75% seen once. This specimen was blood, taken before dendritic cell vaccination. These receptors were obtained from a human donor with glioblastoma. Both conserved end residues are part of each CDR3. A D gene is named only where the DNA matches it firmly. Size values are once, few and many counts, or a class for expanded clones, and some rows have none.

>.|11|TRBJ2-1|.|TRBV5-6
TGTGCCAGCAGCTTGTCAGTGGAGCAGTTCTTC
CASSLSVEQFF
>TRBD1|19|TRBJ2-5|.|TRBV7-9
TGTGCCGGCAGCTTAATTAGTGTGGTCCGGGACAGGACCCAAGAGACCCAGTACTTC
CAGSLISVVRDRTQETQYF
>TRBD1|15|TRBJ1-4|once|TRBV5-1
TGCGCCAGCAGCGCCCAGACAGGGGTTAATGAAAAACTGTTTTTT
CASSAQTGVNEKLFF
>.|15|TRBJ1-1|.|TRBV5-6
TGTGCCAGCAGCTTGGAAGCGTATATGAACACTGAAGCTTTCTTT
CASSLEAYMNTEAFF
>.|19|TRBJ2-5|.|TRBV27
TGTGCCAGCAGTTTCCGCTTTGTGGACGGGAGCCTGGCGCGAGAGACCCAGTACTTC
CASSFRFVDGSLARETQYF
>.|13|TRBJ1-2|once|TRBV6-1
TGTGCCAGCAGTGAAGCCGGTAACGCTGGCTACACCTTC
CASSEAGNAGYTF
>.|15|TRBJ2-3|.|TRBV18
TGTGCCAGCTCACCATCGGCAGGACACACAGATACGCAGTATTTT
CASSPSAGHTDTQYF
>TRBD1|16|TRBJ2-5|.|TRBV5-1
TGCGCCAGCAGCGCGATTGGACAGGCGCCGGGGGAGACCCAGTACTTC
CASSAIGQAPGETQYF
>TRBD1|16|TRBJ2-1|.|TRBV5-1
TGCGCCAGCAGTTCTGGGACAGGGAAGACCTACAATGAGCAGTTCTTC
CASSSGTGKTYNEQFF
>TRBD2|19|TRBJ2-1|.|TRBV7-6
TGTGCCAGCAGCCACCCCGGACTAGCGGGAACCCGCTCCTACAATGAGCAGTTCTTC
CASSHPGLAGTRSYNEQFF
>.|15|TRBJ1-1|.|TRBV14
TGTGCCAGCAGCCAGCAAGCCGGGACAAACACTGAAGCTTTCTTT
CASSQQAGTNTEAFF
>.|13|TRBJ1-5|.|TRBV30
TGTGCCTGGGGTTTTACAGGGTTTCAGCCCCAGCATTTT
CAWGFTGFQPQHF
>.|15|TRBJ1-2|.|TRBV5-1
TGCGCCAGCAAAGTAGACACCTCAGAAATCTATGGCTACACCTTC
CASKVDTSEIYGYTF
>TRBD1|13|TRBJ2-5|.|TRBV12-5
TGTGCTAGTGGTAGGGAAGGGGGCGAGACCCAGTACTTC
CASGREGGETQYF
>TRBD2|17|TRBJ2-3|.|TRBV19
TGTGCCAGTAGTATATCTACGGGGGGATCAAGCACAGATACGCAGTATTTT
CASSISTGGSSTDTQYF
>.|14|TRBJ1-1|.|TRBV7-8
TGTGCCAGCAGCTTAGCGCACGGGTACACTGAAGCTTTCTTT
CASSLAHGYTEAFF
>.|16|TRBJ2-1|.|TRBV9
TGTGCCAGCAGCGCCGCGACTACCACCGCTTGGTATGAGCAGTTCTTC
CASSAATTTAWYEQFF
>TRBD1|16|TRBJ2-3|few|TRBV7-9
TGTGCCAGCAGCGTTTCGACAGGGATATTTCCAGATACGCAGTATTTT
CASSVSTGIFPDTQYF
>.|13|TRBJ1-2|.|TRBV7-9
TGTGCCAGCAGCTGGGGGCACAGGTATGGCTACACCTTC
CASSWGHRYGYTF
>.|16|TRBJ1-5|.|TRBV6-6
TGTGCCAGCAGTTACCGTCCAGGGGTCGGCAATCAGCCCCAGCATTTT
CASSYRPGVGNQPQHF
>TRBD1|15|TRBJ1-2|.|TRBV27
TGTGCCAGCAGTTTCATGGACAGGTCCAACTATGGCTACACCTTC
CASSFMDRSNYGYTF
>.|14|TRBJ2-5|.|TRBV18
TGTGCCAGCTCACCCTCCTCGGGCCAAGAGACCCAGTACTTC
CASSPSSGQETQYF
>TRBD1|19|TRBJ2-6|once|TRBV7-2
TGTGCCAGCAGCACCGAGACAGGGGGCGTGACCTCTGGGGCCAACGTCCTGACTTTC
CASSTETGGVTSGANVLTF
>.|16|TRBJ1-1|.|TRBV5-1
TGCGCCAGCAGCTTGTCGGGGACACCTACGGGCACTGAAGCTTTCTTT
CASSLSGTPTGTEAFF
>TRBD2|15|TRBJ2-1|.|TRBV6-4
TGTGCCAGCAGCAACACGGGAGGCTCCTACAATGAGCAGTTCTTC
CASSNTGGSYNEQFF
>.|15|TRBJ1-3|.|TRBV6-5
TGTGCCAGCAGTTACTCGCGAATCTCTGGAAACACCATATATTTT
CASSYSRISGNTIYF
>TRBD1|18|TRBJ1-2|.|TRBV6-1
TGTGCCAGCAGTGTTCAAACAGGGGCCGCTGGTGGAAACTATGGCTACACCTTC
CASSVQTGAAGGNYGYTF
>.|16|TRBJ1-5|once|TRBV30
TGTGCCTGGAGTGTTACTGGACAGATTAGCAATCAGCCCCAGCATTTT
CAWSVTGQISNQPQHF
>.|13|TRBJ1-2|.|TRBV15
TGTGCCACCAGTCCGGGAGACTACTATGGCTACACCTTC
CATSPGDYYGYTF
>.|17|TRBJ1-5|few|TRBV18
TGTGCCAGCCCGGCCACTTCGGAGACAGATAGCAATCAGCCCCAGCATTTT
CASPATSETDSNQPQHF
>.|13|TRBJ1-4|.|TRBV4-1
TGCGCCAGCAGCCAAACCCGGGGAGAAAAACTGTTTTTT
CASSQTRGEKLFF
>.|14|TRBJ2-1|.|TRBV2
TGTGCCAGCAGTGAGCGGGGTTCGTTTTCTGAGCAGTTCTTC
CASSERGSFSEQFF
>.|15|TRBJ1-1|few|TRBV2
TGTGCCAGCAGTGGGGGGGGGACCATGAACACTGAAGCTTTCTTT
CASSGGGTMNTEAFF